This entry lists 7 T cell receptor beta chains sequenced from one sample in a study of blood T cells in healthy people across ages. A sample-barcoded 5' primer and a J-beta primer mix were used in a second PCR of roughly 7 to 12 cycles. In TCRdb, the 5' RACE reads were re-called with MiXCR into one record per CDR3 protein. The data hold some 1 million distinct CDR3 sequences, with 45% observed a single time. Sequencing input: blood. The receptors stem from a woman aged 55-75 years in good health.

The CDR3 sequence: CSATRARGQSNEQFF. The CDR3 DNA reads as TGCAGTGCAACGAGGGCCCGGGGACAGAGCAATGAGCAGTTCTTC. V gene TRBV20-1 combines with J gene TRBJ2-1; 7 bases are a match to TRBD1. V trimming: 6 bases; J trimming: 6 bases; junction bases outside the gene matches: 14. The germline CDR1 and CDR2 sequences are DFQATT and SNEGSKA (reference sequence). This CDR3 has 15 residues.

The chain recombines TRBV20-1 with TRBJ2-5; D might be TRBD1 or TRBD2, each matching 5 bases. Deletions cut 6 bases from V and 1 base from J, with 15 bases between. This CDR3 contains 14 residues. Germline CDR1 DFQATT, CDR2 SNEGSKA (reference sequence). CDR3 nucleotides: TGCAGTGCGCCCAGGGAGCAGTCCCAAGAGACCCAGTACTTC. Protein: CSAPREQSQETQYF.

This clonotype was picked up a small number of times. The CDR3 sequence is CASSVGPGDTQYF. Here the CDR3 DNA reads TGTGCCAGCAGCGTAGGCCCTGGAGATACGCAGTATTTT. The chain couples TRBV9 to TRBJ2-3; unclear D gene. The CDR3 extends over 13 amino acids. Between the trimmed V and J ends, which lost 0 bases and 5 bases, there was a span of 7 bases. Per the germline V gene, CDR1 is SGDLS and CDR2 is YYNGEE.

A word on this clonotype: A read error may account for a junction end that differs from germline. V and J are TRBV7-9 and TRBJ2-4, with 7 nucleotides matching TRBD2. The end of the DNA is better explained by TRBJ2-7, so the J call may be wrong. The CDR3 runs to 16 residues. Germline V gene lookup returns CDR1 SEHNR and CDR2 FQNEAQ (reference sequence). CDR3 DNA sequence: TGTGCCGGCAGCTCAACTTCTAGCGGTCGGGTCGACGAGCAGTACTTC. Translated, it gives CAGSSTSSGRVDEQYF.

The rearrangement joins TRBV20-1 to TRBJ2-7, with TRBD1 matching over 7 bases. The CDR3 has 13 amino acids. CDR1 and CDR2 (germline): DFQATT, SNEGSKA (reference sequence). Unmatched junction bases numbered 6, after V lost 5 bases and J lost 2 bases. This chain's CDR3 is CSAFRGQTYEQYF. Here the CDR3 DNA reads TGCAGTGCTTTCAGGGGACAGACCTACGAGCAGTACTTC.

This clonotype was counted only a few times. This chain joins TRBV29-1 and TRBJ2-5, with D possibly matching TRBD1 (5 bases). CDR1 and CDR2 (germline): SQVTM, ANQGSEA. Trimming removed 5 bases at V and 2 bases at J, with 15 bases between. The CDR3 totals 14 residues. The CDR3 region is CSVPSRQTQETQYF. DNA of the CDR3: TGCAGCGTTCCCTCTCGACAGACTCAAGAGACCCAGTACTTC.

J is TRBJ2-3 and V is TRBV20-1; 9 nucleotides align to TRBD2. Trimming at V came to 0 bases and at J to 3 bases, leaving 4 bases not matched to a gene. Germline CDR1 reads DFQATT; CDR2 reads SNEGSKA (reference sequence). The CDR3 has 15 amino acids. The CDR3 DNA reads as TGCAGTGCTAGAGATCGACTAGCGGAGACAGATACGCAGTATTTT. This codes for CSARDRLAETDTQYF.